This T cell receptor (beta chain) was recovered during a study of regulatory T cells in long-lasting Graves disease (dated by TCRdb to the early 2020s). About the study as a whole: Patients with newly diagnosed Graves' disease had been on antithyroid drugs for under 3 months. The study was conducted in China and was registered as a clinical trial. TCR sequencing covered around 13 persistent and approximately 20 newly diagnosed Graves' disease patients, some 33 samples in total. Persistent Graves' disease patients were compared with newly diagnosed Graves' disease patients by peripheral blood TCR sequencing and RNA sequencing.

To note about this clonotype: Its antigen specificity is not known. Base qualities were left out, and no much larger clone turns up one base away.

Based on the germline V gene, the CDR1 and CDR2 sequences are SNHLY and FYNNEI. The V end gives up 6 bases and the J end 4 bases, leaving 8 bases in the junction not matched to a gene. The CDR3 starts with the cysteine, ends with the phenylalanine, and has 15 residues. The entry retains the CDR3 DNA only, 45 bases that are in frame from base 1. The protocol used for the library was multiplex PCR. TCRdb names Illumina HiSeq 4000 as the instrument used. To build TCR beta libraries, CDR3 regions were amplified by Arm-PCR using iRepertoire HTBI primers. Before sequencing, the PCR products underwent gel purification. In the original analysis: A total of some 65 TRBV and some 15 TRBJ segments were identified across samples and were used for gene usage analysis of CDR3 amino acid clonotypes. COPE and FqMerger were used to merge filtered high-quality paired reads into contigs. Contigs were aligned with BLAST to IMGT TRBV, TRBD and TRBJ reference genes, and CDR3 was defined per IMGT. Highly expanded clones were defined as clonotypes with a frequency above 0.1%. Shannon entropy served as the measure of repertoire diversity, while the Gini coefficient captured V-J evenness. A clonotype was considered public if more than one individual shared it. The public reads were run again by TCRdb, first through fastp at Q25 and then through MiXCR, and only productive beta chains were kept. Merged by CDR3 protein, the rows form single entries marked with the most common genes and DNA. These V and J calls are TCRdb output, not the study's own analysis. The sample table lists about 540,000 distinct CDR3 sequences, around an eighth of them with a count of one. The ten largest clones represent 8.5% to 10% of the sample.

The time point label for this specimen denotes: newly diagnosed GD, antithyroid drugs for less than 3 months. RNA was extracted from PBMCs in TRIzol for both TCR sequencing and RNA sequencing. The diagnosis of Graves' disease followed American Thyroid Association guidelines. Patients were recruited from an endocrinology department in Xi'an, China. Each patient gave around 9.2 milliliters of peripheral blood, collected in an EDTA anticoagulant tube. Ficoll Paque Plus density gradient separation was used to isolate PBMCs, and no additional T cell sorting was done. An Agilent 2100 Bioanalyzer and agarose gel were used to check RNA quality, and a NanoDrop 2000 was used to measure RNA concentration. General findings and caveats noted by the study authors: Persistent disease showed preferential use of TRBV28, TRBJ1-2 and TRBJ2-5, whereas newly diagnosed disease favored TRBV20-1 and TRBJ2-1. A larger number of public clonotypes was shared among persistent patients (approximately 3,000) than among newly diagnosed patients (roughly 970). Lower TCR Shannon entropy and fewer highly expanded clones were observed in persistent Graves' disease patients than in newly diagnosed patients, which suggested clonal expansion. As a limitation, the authors acknowledged that the small sample size may reduce accuracy. Sequencing and analysis were limited to the TCR beta chain. Because the primary lesion, thyroid tissue, could not be accessed, the study looked at peripheral blood alone.

In addition, the sample was reused for a study of T cells in Graves' hyperthyroidism and ophthalmopathy. That second publication adds: Graves' hyperthyroidism was defined as stable when no progression to ophthalmopathy occurred over 18 months of follow-up. The hyperthyroidism patients were between 18 and 65 years old and newly diagnosed, with a disease duration of less than 2 months. The study excluded patients with uncontrolled infections, other autoimmune diseases, pregnancy or lactation. Clinical symptoms, serum thyroxine and TRAb, thyroid ultrasound, and orbital computed tomography formed the basis for the diagnoses. The TCR CDR3 was subjected to a first round of RT-PCR using the HTBI primer set and the Qiagen OneStep RT-PCR kit. Most expanded thyroid clonotypes (frequency above 0.001) were also detected in blood, a finding suggesting that blood repertoires may reflect thyroid immune responses. Ophthalmopathy was separated from stable hyperthyroidism by a 13 V-J signature model, with around 88% sensitivity and 81% to 82% specificity obtained in cross-validation and 80%/75% obtained in testing. In validation, the model predicted progression to ophthalmopathy with just under 71% sensitivity and roughly 72% specificity, a median of roughly seven months before onset. To identify distinguishing TCR V-J signatures, a discovery cohort of around 98 patients was used, comprising some 45 with Graves' ophthalmopathy and some 60 with stable Graves' hyperthyroidism. Whether ophthalmopathy could be predicted prospectively was tested in an independent validation cohort made up of approximately 19 hyperthyroidism patients plus 17 patients who later progressed to ophthalmopathy. The roughly 100 discovery patients were divided at random into training and test sets in a 7:3 ratio. The study also compared thyroid tissue and blood T-cell repertoires from several Graves' hyperthyroidism patients. Following sampling, methimazole starting at 30 mg daily was given to hyperthyroidism patients, and high-dose intravenous methylprednisolone was given to ophthalmopathy patients. Libraries were constructed in a second round of multiplex PCR, after which size selection and purification were carried out. Sequencing of the libraries was done on an Illumina HiSeq2000 using paired-end 100 bp reads. SOAPnuke was used to process the raw data, with reads discarded if the reads contained adapters or uncalled bases, had a mean Phred below 15, or lacked an exact constant-primer or identifier match. High-quality paired reads were merged using COPE v1.2.5, and each unique nucleotide sequence was defined as a clonotype. MiTCR v1.1 was used to align clonotypes to the IMGT TRBV, TRBD and TRBJ reference segments. The analysis was restricted to V-J combinations with a frequency above 0.0001, which together covered 98% to 99.2% of the repertoires. A TCS score was defined as the ratio between F50 (clonal expansion) and ExV (chaos), using BLOSUM62-based TCRdist between CDR3 peptides within each V-J. Welch's t-statistics and random forest reduced roughly 540 V-J features to roughly 13, which were used in a naive Bayes classifier (R e1071). No statistical method was used to set the sample size in advance, and investigators knew the group allocation. According to the paper, TCR Vbeta CDR3 sequencing was carried out on some 130 peripheral blood samples, which came from fewer than 50 ophthalmopathy, under 85 hyperthyroidism and some 17 progressor patients.

This specimen consisted of peripheral blood mononuclear cells (PBMCs), obtained at new diagnosis, from a patient treated with antithyroid drugs. This clonotype was sampled from a man aged 30 to 39 with Graves disease. Donor details come from another sample of the same person, matched by shared clones. The chain is made from TRBV2 and TRBJ1-4; 7 bases in the middle match TRBD1. The DNA reads TGTGCCAGCAGATGGACAGGCGGATATAATGAAAAACTGTTTTTT. It specifies CASRWTGGYNEKLFF.